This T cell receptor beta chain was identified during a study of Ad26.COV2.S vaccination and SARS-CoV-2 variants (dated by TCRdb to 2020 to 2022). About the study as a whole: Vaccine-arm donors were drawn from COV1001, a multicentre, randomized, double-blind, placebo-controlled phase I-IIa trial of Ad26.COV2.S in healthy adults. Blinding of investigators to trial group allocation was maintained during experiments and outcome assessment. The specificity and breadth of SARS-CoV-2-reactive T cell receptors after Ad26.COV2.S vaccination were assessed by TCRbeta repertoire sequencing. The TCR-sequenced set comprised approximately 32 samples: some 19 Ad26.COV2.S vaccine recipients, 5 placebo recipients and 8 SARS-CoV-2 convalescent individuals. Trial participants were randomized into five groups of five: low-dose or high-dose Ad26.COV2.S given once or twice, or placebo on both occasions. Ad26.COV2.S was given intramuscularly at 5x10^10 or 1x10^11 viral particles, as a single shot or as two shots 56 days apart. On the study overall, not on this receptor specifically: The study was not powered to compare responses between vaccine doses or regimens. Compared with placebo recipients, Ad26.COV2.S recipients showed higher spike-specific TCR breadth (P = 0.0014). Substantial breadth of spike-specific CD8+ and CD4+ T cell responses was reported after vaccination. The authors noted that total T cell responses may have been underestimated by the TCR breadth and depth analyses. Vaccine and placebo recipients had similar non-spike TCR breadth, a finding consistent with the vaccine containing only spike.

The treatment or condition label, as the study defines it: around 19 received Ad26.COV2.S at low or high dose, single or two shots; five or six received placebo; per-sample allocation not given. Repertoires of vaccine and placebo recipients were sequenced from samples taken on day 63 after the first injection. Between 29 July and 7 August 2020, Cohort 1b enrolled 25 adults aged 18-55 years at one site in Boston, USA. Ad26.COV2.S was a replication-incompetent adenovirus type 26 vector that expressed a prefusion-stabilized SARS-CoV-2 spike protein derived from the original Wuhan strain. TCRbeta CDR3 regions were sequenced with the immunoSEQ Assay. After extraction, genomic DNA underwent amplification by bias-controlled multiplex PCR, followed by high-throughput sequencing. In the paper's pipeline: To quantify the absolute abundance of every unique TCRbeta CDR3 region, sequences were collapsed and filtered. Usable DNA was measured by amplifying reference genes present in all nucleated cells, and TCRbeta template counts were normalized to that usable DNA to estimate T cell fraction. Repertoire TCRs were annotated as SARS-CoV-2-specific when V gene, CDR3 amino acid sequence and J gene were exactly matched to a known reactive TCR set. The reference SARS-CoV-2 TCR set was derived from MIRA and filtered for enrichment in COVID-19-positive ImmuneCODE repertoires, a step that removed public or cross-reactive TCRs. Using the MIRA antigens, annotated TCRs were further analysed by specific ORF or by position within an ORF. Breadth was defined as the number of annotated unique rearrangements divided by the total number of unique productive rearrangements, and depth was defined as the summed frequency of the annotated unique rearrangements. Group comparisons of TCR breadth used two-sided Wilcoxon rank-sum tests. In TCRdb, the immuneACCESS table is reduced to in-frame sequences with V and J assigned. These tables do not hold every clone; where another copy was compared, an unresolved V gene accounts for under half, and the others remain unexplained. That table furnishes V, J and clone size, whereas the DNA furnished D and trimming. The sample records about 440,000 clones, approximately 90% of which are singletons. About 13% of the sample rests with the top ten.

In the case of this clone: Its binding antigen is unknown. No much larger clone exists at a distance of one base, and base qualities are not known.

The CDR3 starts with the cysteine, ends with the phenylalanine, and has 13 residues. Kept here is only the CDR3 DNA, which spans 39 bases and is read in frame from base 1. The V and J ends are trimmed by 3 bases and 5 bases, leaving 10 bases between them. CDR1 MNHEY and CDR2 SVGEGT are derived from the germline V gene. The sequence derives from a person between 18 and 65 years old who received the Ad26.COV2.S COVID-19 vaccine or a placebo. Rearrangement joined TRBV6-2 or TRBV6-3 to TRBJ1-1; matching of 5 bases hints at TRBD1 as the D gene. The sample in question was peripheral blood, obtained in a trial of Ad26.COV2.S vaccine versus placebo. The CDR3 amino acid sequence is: CASSYVTATEAFF. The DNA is TGTGCCAGCAGTTATGTGACAGCTACTGAAGCTTTCTTT.